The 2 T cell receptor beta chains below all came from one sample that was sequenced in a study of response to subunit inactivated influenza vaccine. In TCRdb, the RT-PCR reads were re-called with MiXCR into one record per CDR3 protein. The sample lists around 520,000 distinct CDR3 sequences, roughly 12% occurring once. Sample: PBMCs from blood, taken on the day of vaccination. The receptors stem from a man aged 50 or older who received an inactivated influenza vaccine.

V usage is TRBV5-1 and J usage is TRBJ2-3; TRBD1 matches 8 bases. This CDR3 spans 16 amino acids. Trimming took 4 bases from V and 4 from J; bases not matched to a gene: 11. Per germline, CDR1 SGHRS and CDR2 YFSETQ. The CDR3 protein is CASSPTDPDRADTQYF. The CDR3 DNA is TGCGCCAGCAGCCCTACCGATCCGGACAGGGCAGATACGCAGTATTTT.

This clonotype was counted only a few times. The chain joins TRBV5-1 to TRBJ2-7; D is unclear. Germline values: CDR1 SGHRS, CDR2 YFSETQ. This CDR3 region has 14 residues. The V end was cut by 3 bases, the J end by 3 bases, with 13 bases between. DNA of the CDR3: TGCGCCAGCAGCTGGGCGACGGAATTCTACGAGCAGTACTTC. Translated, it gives CASSWATEFYEQYF.